This T cell receptor beta chain appears in the sequencing data of a study of T cell repertoires in cytomegalovirus infection. Looking at the study overall: Based on public TCR beta signatures, there were indications of CMV infection and of a matching HLA type. Notes on the study in general: HLA-C-restricted CMV-specific TCR beta clonotypes were dominant in the ex vivo response.

This clonotype has a handful of counts. The antigen is undetermined. TCRdb reprocessed the reads with MiXCR, giving one entry per CDR3 protein. The sample has 150,000 to 190,000 distinct CDR3 sequences; about 25% are singletons. Germline V gene lookup returns CDR1 SQVTM and CDR2 ANQGSEA. The CDR3 extends over 12 amino acids. Trimming left V 3 bases short and J 2 bases short, with 7 bases between. Sequencing input: PBMCs. The rearrangement uses TRBV29-1 and TRBJ1-2; D is unclear. The TCR was taken from a human donor in good health (CMV status not recorded). Some clones in this sample may be carry-over from other donors' samples. CDR3 nucleotides: TGCAGCGTTGAGACCGGGAACTATGGCTACACCTTC. Translated, it gives CSVETGNYGYTF.